Listed below are T cell receptor beta chains from one sample, sequenced in a study of T cell repertoires in cytomegalovirus infection. TCRdb reanalysed the reads using MiXCR and keeps one entry per CDR3 protein. In the table there are fewer than 550,000 distinct CDR3 sequences, more than 25% of which are singletons. The specimen was PBMCs. Receptor source: a human donor in good health (CMV status not recorded). Some clones in this sample may be carry-over from other donors' samples. CDR3s include the opening cysteine and the closing phenylalanine or tryptophan. A D gene is named only where the DNA matches it firmly. Clone sizes are given selectively: once, few, many, or a class where the clone is expanded.

j_gene | abundance | v_gene | d_gene | CDR3nt | CDR3aa
TRBJ2-7 | . | TRBV2 | . | TGTGCCAGCAGTGAAGCGCGCGGCGGGACATACTTC | CASSEARGGTYF
TRBJ1-4 | . | TRBV5-4 | . | TGTGCCAGCAGCCCAGGGACACCTGCAACTAATGAAAAACTGTTTTTT | CASSPGTPATNEKLFF
TRBJ1-5 | few | TRBV20-1 | . | TGCAGTGCTAGGGGAGGGTTGGACCAGCCCCAGCATTTT | CSARGGLDQPQHF
TRBJ2-3 | . | TRBV5-4 | TRBD2 | TGTGCCAACAGCCGTAGCGGGCTTATTCCGGATACGCAGTATTTT | CANSRSGLIPDTQYF
TRBJ2-3 | many | TRBV7-2 | . | TGTGCCAGCAGCTTAGTGCACAGGGGCACAGATACGCAGTATTTT | CASSLVHRGTDTQYF
TRBJ2-7 | many | TRBV7-2 | TRBD2 | TGTGCCAGCAGTTATAGCGGGACCCCCTACGAGCAGTACTTC | CASSYSGTPYEQYF
TRBJ2-1 | . | TRBV6-1 | . | TGTGCCACCCAAAGAGAAAATGAGCAGTTCTTC | CATQRENEQFF
TRBJ2-3 | many | TRBV27 | . | TGTGCCAGCAGAGAGGACCGGAGGGATACGCAGTATTTT | CASREDRRDTQYF
TRBJ2-2 | once | TRBV9 | TRBD2 | TGTGCCAGCAGCGTACTAGCGGGAGTGAATACCGGGGAGCTGTTTTTT | CASSVLAGVNTGELFF
TRBJ1-4 | . | TRBV7-9 | TRBD1 | TGTGCCAGCAGCGTATCCGGGACAGTAAATGAAAAACTGTTTTTT | CASSVSGTVNEKLFF
TRBJ2-7 | . | TRBV9 | . | TGTGCCAGCAGCGTCCACCTCCCTCCGGATGAGCAGTACTTC | CASSVHLPPDEQYF
TRBJ2-3 | . | TRBV6-1 | . | TGTGCCAGCAAACCGGGACTTAGGGCAGATACGCAGTATTTT | CASKPGLRADTQYF
TRBJ2-2 | . | TRBV5-1 | TRBD2 | TGCGCCAGCAGCCGGGTAGCGGGAGTGAGCACCGGGGAGCTGTTTTTT | CASSRVAGVSTGELFF
TRBJ1-6 | many | TRBV7-2 | . | TGTGCCAGCCGGGAGGGGACCTATAATTCACCCCTCCACTTT | CASREGTYNSPLHF
TRBJ2-2 | . | TRBV6-1 | TRBD1 | TGTGCCAGCACCGTTTTACGGGACAGGGGTTCGTACACCGGGGAGCTGTTTTTT | CASTVLRDRGSYTGELFF
TRBJ2-7 | many | TRBV7-6 | TRBD2 | TGTGCCAGCAGCTTAGAAGCGGGAGTTTCCCACGAGCAGTACTTC | CASSLEAGVSHEQYF
TRBJ1-1 | many | TRBV12-3/TRBV12-4 | . | TGTGCCAGCAGTTTCTGGGTCCCTGAAGCTTTCTTT | CASSFWVPEAFF
TRBJ1-4 | . | TRBV28 | . | TGTGCCAGCAGGGCGGGCGCGGCGACCTACGAAAAACTGTTTTTT | CASRAGAATYEKLFF
TRBJ1-2 | . | TRBV12-3/TRBV12-4 | TRBD1 | TGTGCCAGCAGCCAACAGGGGGGCTATGGCTACACCTTC | CASSQQGGYGYTF
TRBJ1-4 | once | TRBV6-6 | . | TGTGCCAGCCGAAAACGGGGCACCACAACTAATGAAAAACTGTTTTTT | CASRKRGTTTNEKLFF
TRBJ2-1 | . | TRBV19 | TRBD2 | TGTGCCAGTAGCCCTCAGACTAGCTGGCCCGAAAATGAGCAGTTCTTC | CASSPQTSWPENEQFF
TRBJ2-1 | . | TRBV12-3/TRBV12-4 | TRBD2 | TGTGCCAGCATCCAGCGGGACTACTCCTACAATGAGCAGTTCTTC | CASIQRDYSYNEQFF
TRBJ2-1 | . | TRBV18 | TRBD2 | TGTGCCAGCTCCCTACGCGGGACTAGCGGGAGGGCCCTCAATGAGCAGTTCTTC | CASSLRGTSGRALNEQFF
TRBJ2-1 | . | TRBV20-1 | . | TGCAGTGCTGGAGGAACAACGCTCTCCTACAATGAGCAGTTCTTC | CSAGGTTLSYNEQFF
TRBJ2-1 | . | TRBV12-3/TRBV12-4 | . | TGTGCCAGCACCCTGACTGGGGTGGCCTACAATGAGCAGTTCTTC | CASTLTGVAYNEQFF
TRBJ2-1 | . | TRBV19 | TRBD2 | TGTGCCAGTAGCCCAACCCTAGCGGGAGTTTACAATGAGCAGTTCTTC | CASSPTLAGVYNEQFF
TRBJ1-1 | few | TRBV5-8 | . | TGTGCCAGCAGTCGGGACATCAACCCGAACACTGAAGCTTTCTTT | CASSRDINPNTEAFF
TRBJ2-7 | few | TRBV27 | TRBD1 | TGTGCCAGCAGTACACCGGGACAGGGTTCTTACGAGCAGTACTTC | CASSTPGQGSYEQYF
TRBJ2-3 | . | TRBV7-8 | . | TGTGCCAGCAGCCCCGAAGCGGGTCAGAGCACAGATACGCAGTATTTT | CASSPEAGQSTDTQYF
TRBJ2-2 | . | TRBV27 | TRBD2 | TGTGCCAGCAGTTTACTAGCGGGAGGTCTGACCGGGGAGCTGTTTTTT | CASSLLAGGLTGELFF
TRBJ2-5 | . | TRBV2 | . | TGTGCCAGCAGTGGTTCTGAGACCCAGTACTTC | CASSGSETQYF
TRBJ1-1 | few | TRBV28 | . | TGTGCCAGCAGTTTATCGGCCCAGGGGTCTTCTGAAGCTTTCTTT | CASSLSAQGSSEAFF
TRBJ2-3 | . | TRBV10-3 | . | TGTGCCACATCATATGGGGAAAGGGATACGCAGTATTTT | CATSYGERDTQYF
TRBJ2-7 | . | TRBV5-1 | . | TGCGCCAGCAGCCCGGACGGGACAAAGGGGTACGAGCAGTACTTC | CASSPDGTKGYEQYF
TRBJ2-1 | . | TRBV29-1 | TRBD1 | TGCAGCGTTGGGGGGACAGCATACAATGAGCAGTTCTTC | CSVGGTAYNEQFF
TRBJ2-3 | few | TRBV7-2 | TRBD2 | TGTGCCAGCAGCTTACAACTAGCGACAGATACGCAGTATTTT | CASSLQLATDTQYF
TRBJ2-1 | few | TRBV5-4 | . | TGTGCCAGCAGCTTTCCCCCGAGGGATGAGCAGTTCTTC | CASSFPPRDEQFF
TRBJ2-3 | few | TRBV7-9 | . | TGTGCCAGCAGCCCCCGGGACGGTGACACAGATACGCAGTATTTT | CASSPRDGDTDTQYF
TRBJ2-3 | many | TRBV7-2 | TRBD2 | TGTGCCAGCAGCTTACGGGGTACTAGCGGGTCACCTTGGGGCACAGATACGCAGTATTTT | CASSLRGTSGSPWGTDTQYF
TRBJ2-5 | few | TRBV12-3/TRBV12-4 | . | TGTGCCAGCAGTCCACGCAGGGGATCGGAGACCCAGTACTTC | CASSPRRGSETQYF
TRBJ2-7 | few | TRBV6-2/TRBV6-3 | . | TGTGCCAGCAGTTACTCGATAGGTCGGTCCTACGAGCAGTACTTC | CASSYSIGRSYEQYF
TRBJ1-1 | many | TRBV6-2/TRBV6-3 | . | TGTGCCAGCAGCCCCAACAGGGTCTTAATGAACACTGAAGCTTTCTTT | CASSPNRVLMNTEAFF
TRBJ2-1 | many | TRBV7-6 | TRBD2 | TGTGCCAGCAGCTTAGTCCGGACTAGGGCGACTGAGCAGTTCTTC | CASSLVRTRATEQFF
TRBJ1-1 | . | TRBV5-5 | . | TGTGCCAGCAGCCCGGGGGGCGCGGTGAACACTGAAGCTTTCTTT | CASSPGGAVNTEAFF
TRBJ2-3 | . | TRBV19 | TRBD2 | TGTGCCAGTAGTATCGGAGGCGGGAGGGCCGCAGATACGCAGTATTTT | CASSIGGGRAADTQYF
TRBJ2-3 | few | TRBV19 | . | TGTGCCACTAGCGAGATCCGACTAATGACAGATACGCAGTATTTT | CATSEIRLMTDTQYF
TRBJ2-7 | . | TRBV13 | . | TGTGCCAGCAGCTTAGGTAAGGGCTACGAGCAGTACTTC | CASSLGKGYEQYF
TRBJ2-1 | . | TRBV11-3 | . | TGTGCCAGCAGCCTCAGGGGTATCAGCTCCTACAATGAGCAGTTCTTC | CASSLRGISSYNEQFF
TRBJ2-1 | . | TRBV20-1 | TRBD2 | TGCAGTGCTAGTCGGACTAGCGGGAGGAAAGCGGATGAGCAGTTCTTC | CSASRTSGRKADEQFF